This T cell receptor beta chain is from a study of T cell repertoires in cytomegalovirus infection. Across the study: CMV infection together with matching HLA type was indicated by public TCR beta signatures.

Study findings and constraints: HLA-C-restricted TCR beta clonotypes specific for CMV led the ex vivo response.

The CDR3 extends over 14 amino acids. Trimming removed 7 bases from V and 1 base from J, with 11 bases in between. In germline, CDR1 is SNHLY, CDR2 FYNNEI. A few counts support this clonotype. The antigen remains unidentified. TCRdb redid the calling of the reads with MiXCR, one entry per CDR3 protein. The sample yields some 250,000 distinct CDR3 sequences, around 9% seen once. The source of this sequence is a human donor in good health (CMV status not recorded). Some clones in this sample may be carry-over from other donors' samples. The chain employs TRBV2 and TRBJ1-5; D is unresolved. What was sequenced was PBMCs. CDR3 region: CASTVARSNQPQHF. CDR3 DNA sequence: TGTGCCAGCACAGTCGCCCGGAGCAATCAGCCCCAGCATTTT.